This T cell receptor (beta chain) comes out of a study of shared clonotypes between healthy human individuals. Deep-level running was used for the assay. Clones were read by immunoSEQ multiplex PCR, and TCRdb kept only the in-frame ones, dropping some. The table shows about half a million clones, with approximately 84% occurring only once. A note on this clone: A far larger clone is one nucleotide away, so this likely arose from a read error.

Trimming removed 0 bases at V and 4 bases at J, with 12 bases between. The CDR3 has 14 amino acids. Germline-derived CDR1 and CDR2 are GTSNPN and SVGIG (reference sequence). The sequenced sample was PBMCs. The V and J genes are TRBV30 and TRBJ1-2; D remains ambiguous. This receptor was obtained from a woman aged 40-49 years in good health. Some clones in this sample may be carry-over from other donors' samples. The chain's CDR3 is CAWSVRPSFYGYTF. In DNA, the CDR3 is TGTGCCTGGAGTGTCAGGCCTTCCTTCTATGGCTACACCTTC. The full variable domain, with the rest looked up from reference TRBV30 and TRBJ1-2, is SQTIHQWPATLVQPVGSPLSLECTVEGTSNPNLYWYRQAAGRGLQLLFYSVGIGQISSEVPQNLSASRPQDRQFILSSKKLLLSDSGFYLCAWSVRPSFYGYTFGSGTRLTVV.